The subject of this entry is one T cell receptor beta chain. This record comes from a study of blood T cells in healthy people across ages. Sample-barcoded 5' priming and a J-beta primer mix drove a second PCR of about 7 to 12 cycles. TCRdb analysed the 5' RACE reads with MiXCR anew, one entry per CDR3 protein. Of 1.2 million to 1.5 million distinct CDR3 sequences in the sample, approximately 60% were seen once. V was pared by 5 bases and J by 8 bases, with 19 bases between. CDR3 length: 15 amino acids. CDR1 MGHRA and CDR2 YSYEKL come from the germline V gene. V and J are TRBV4-1 and TRBJ2-1; maybe TRBD2 (5 bases). The sequenced sample was blood. The receptor was isolated from a man between 18 and 29 years old in good health. This CDR3 reads CASSNLAHVVDEQFF. CDR3 DNA: TGCGCCAGCAGCAATCTAGCCCATGTTGTCGATGAGCAGTTCTTC.